Detailed here is one TCR beta chain. It has no known antigen specificity. Base quality data are lacking; no much larger clone is found one base away. Reading the germline V gene (reference sequence) gives CDR1 GTSNPN and CDR2 SVGIG. V was cut back by 0 bases and J by 7 bases, leaving a gap of 15 bases between them. The CDR3, cysteine through phenylalanine, is 15 amino acids long. Only the CDR3 DNA is retained, 45 bases long and in frame from the first base. What the time point label conveys for this sample: baseline before first vaccination. Vaccinee samples were obtained from the UK trials COV001 and COV002, which included a single-blind randomized controlled phase 2/3 trial of AZD1222 (ChAdOx1 nCoV-19) in healthy adults. For TCRbeta chain sequencing, PBMC samples were collected from trial participants at day 0 and at day 28 after the second dose. The source of the sample is a study of T cell responses to AZD1222 COVID-19 vaccine listed by TCRdb under 2021. For the study in its entirety: AZD1222 recipients given second doses at about 4 weeks or at about 12 weeks were pooled, since spike-specific TCR depth and breadth were not found to differ between the two schedules. TCR sequencing was performed for about 250 trial participants, of whom around 200 were given two doses of AZD1222 and approximately 25 were given two doses of MenACWY control vaccine. Trial participants were enrolled by age into 18-55, 56-69 and 70-plus year subgroups, with 148, 28 and 57 TCR-sequenced participants respectively.

The CDR3 regions of human TCRbeta chains were analyzed by immunosequencing. Per the source publication's procedure: Repertoire TCRs were matched against a reference library of SARS-CoV-2-specific TCRs generated with the MIRA antigen-specificity platform. Breadth was defined as the fraction of unique TCRs that were SARS-CoV-2-associated, and depth was defined as the fraction of total T cells that were SARS-CoV-2-associated. Using the MIRA data, each spike-specific TCR was mapped to the spike region that the TCR reacts to and placed in a CD4 or CD8 class. Log10-transformed breadth and depth values were compared by one-way ANOVA with Sidak's multiple comparisons tests. Here the immuneACCESS table is served through TCRdb, limited to in-frame sequences with V and J called. Missing clones are a known gap in these copies; in checked studies unresolved V genes cover under half, and the rest lacks a known reason. V, J and clone size reflect that table, while D and trimming were determined from the DNA. This sample is represented by roughly 180,000 clones; around 87% of them were singletons. In total, the top ten clones hold 6% to 8% of the sample.

What the authors observed across the whole study: Vaccine-associated CD4 TCRs spanned the whole spike protein, with dominant responses in regions 160-218 and 743-854. After two AZD1222 doses, spike-specific TCR breadth and depth were significantly higher than at day 0 and than in MenACWY recipients. In the small 56-69-year group, the increase in depth fell short of significance, most likely because of low power. Reportedly, close to half of the unique spike-specific TCRs recognized epitopes lying outside the regions that are mutated in the B.1.351 and B.1.1.7 variants. Conclusions about previously exposed vaccinees are limited because only six or seven AZD1222 recipients were SARS-CoV-2 seropositive at baseline. Most participants were white British and females outnumbered males, and the authors suggested that clonal diversity may have been underestimated. Because no samples from the day 14 peak response were available, repertoires could be characterized only after the peak T cell response.

The source is an adult in good health. The specimen was peripheral blood, collected on day 0 of AZD1222 vaccination. Recombination connected TRBV30 to TRBJ1-4; a tentative D call is TRBD1 (6 bases match). The DNA reads as follows: TGTGCCTGGAGTGTACCGGGGGGGCCTAGTGAAAAACTGTTTTTT. This sequence encodes CAWSVPGGPSEKLFF.